This T cell receptor beta chain emerged from a study of regulatory T cells in long-lasting Graves disease. This clonotype was found many times. Its specificity is unknown. Time point in this sample: newly diagnosed GD, antithyroid drugs for less than 3 months. Preparation of the TCR library used RNA extracted from PBMCs. Roughly 8.4 milliliters of peripheral blood were drawn into EDTA tubes. General study findings and limits: Less diverse TCR repertoires were seen in persistent Graves' patients than in newly diagnosed ones.

In building TCR beta libraries, iRepertoire HTBI primers were used together with Arm-PCR of CDR3 regions. TCRdb passed the multiplex PCR reads through MiXCR, listing each CDR3 protein once. The sample gives some 450,000 distinct CDR3 sequences, roughly 15% of which show up once; about 10% is in the top ten. V was trimmed by 4 bases and J by 0 bases, leaving 6 bases between them. Germline-derived CDR1 and CDR2 are MGHRA and YSYEKL. The CDR3 contains 13 residues. These data were also reused for a study on T cells in Graves' hyperthyroidism and ophthalmopathy.

Specimen: peripheral blood mononuclear cells (PBMCs), collected at new diagnosis, from a patient treated with antithyroid drugs. The rearrangement links TRBV4-1 to TRBJ1-1, with no clear D. The receptor was derived from a woman between 25 and 40 years old with Graves disease. This CDR3 is CASSRPLNTEAFF. In DNA, the CDR3 is TGCGCCAGCAGCCGCCCATTGAACACTGAAGCTTTCTTT.